This TCR beta chain was sequenced for a study of blood T cell repertoires in COVID-19. Turning to the study itself: The United States, Italy and Spain provided the acute and convalescent COVID-19 samples. PBMCs, B-cell-depleted T cells, or T cells were the source of the cDNA or gDNA that made up the material.

This clone was counted once. As handled by the study authors: Quantification of nucleated cells was approximated via reference gene primer amplification. Sequencing used immunoSEQ multiplex PCR; TCRdb keeps in-frame clones, though not all of them. The V and J calls and clone size are taken from that table; D and trimming were inferred from the DNA. Of 55,000 to 60,000 clones in the sample, more than 75% were seen once. CDR1 and CDR2 (germline): SGHVS, FNYEAQ. V shed 5 bases, J shed 6 bases, and the junction held 9 bases outside the gene matches. The CDR3 is made up of 15 amino acids. Sequences were obtained from peripheral blood. This clonotype was obtained from a man aged 35 to 55 with active COVID-19. The gene calls are TRBV7-6 and TRBJ2-2, with 7 bases that match TRBD2. The CDR3 spells CASSPRSREPGELFF. The CDR3 DNA reads as TGTGCCAGCAGCCCAAGGTCGCGGGAGCCCGGGGAGCTGTTTTTT. Looking up the rest from reference TRBV7-6 and TRBJ2-2 gives the full variable domain: GAGVSQSPRYKVTKRGQDVALRCDPISGHVSLYWYRQALGQGPEFLTYFNYEAQQDKSGLPNDRFSAERPEGSISTLTIQRTEQRDSAMYRCASSPRSREPGELFFGEGSRLTVL.